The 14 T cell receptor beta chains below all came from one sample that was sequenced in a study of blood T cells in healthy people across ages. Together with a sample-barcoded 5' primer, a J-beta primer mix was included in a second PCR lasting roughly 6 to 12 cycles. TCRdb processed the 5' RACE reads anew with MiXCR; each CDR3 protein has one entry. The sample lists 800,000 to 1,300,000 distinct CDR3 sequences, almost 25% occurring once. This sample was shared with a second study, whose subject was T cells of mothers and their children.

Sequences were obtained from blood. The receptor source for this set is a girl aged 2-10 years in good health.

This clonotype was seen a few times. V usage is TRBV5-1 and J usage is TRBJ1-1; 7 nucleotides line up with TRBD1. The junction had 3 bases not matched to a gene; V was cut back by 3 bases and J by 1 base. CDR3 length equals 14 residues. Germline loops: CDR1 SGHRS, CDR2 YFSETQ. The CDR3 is CASSWTGSNTEAFF. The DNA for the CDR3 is TGCGCCAGCAGCTGGACAGGTTCGAACACTGAAGCTTTCTTT.

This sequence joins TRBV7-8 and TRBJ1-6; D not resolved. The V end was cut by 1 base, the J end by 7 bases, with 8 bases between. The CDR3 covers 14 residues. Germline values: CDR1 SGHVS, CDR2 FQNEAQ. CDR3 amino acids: CASSLGPQNSPLHF. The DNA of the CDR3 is TGTGCCAGCAGCTTAGGGCCCCAGAATTCACCCCTCCACTTT.

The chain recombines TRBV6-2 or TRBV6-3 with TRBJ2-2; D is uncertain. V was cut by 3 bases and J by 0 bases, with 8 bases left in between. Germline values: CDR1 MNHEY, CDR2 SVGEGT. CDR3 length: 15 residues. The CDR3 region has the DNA TGTGCCAGCAGTTATAACTACGCGAACACCGGGGAGCTGTTTTTT. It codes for CASSYNYANTGELFF.

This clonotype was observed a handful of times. CDR3 nucleotide sequence: TGTGCCAGCAGTAAACAGGGAGATACGCAGTATTTT. This translates into CASSKQGDTQYF. This rearrangement joins TRBV12-3 or TRBV12-4 to TRBJ2-3; D perhaps matches TRBD1 (6 bases). Between the trimmed V and J ends, which lost 5 bases and 5 bases, there was a span of 8 bases. CDR3 length: 12 amino acids.

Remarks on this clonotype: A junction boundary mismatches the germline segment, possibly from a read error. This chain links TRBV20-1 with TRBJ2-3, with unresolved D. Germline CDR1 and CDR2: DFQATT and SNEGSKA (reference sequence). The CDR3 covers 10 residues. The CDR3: CGLYTDTQYF. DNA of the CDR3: TGTGGGCTTTACACAGATACGCAGTATTTT.

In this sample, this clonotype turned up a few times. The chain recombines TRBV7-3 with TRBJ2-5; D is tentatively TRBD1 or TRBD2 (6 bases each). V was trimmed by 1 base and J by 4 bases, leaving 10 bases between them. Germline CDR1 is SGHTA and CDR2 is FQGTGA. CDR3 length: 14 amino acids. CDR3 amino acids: CASSLIGGLETQYF. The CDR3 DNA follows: TGTGCCAGCAGCTTAATTGGGGGGCTAGAGACCCAGTACTTC.

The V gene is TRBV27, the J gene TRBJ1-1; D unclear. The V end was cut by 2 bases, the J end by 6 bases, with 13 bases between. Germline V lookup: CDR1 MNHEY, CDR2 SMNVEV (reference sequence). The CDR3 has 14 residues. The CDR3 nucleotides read TGTGCCAGCAGTTTACGGAGCGATGGGTCTGAAGCTTTCTTT. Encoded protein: CASSLRSDGSEAFF.

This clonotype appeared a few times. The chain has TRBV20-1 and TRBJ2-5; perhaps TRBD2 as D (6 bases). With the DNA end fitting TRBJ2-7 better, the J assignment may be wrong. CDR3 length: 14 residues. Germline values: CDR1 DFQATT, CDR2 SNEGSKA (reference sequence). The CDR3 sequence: CSARELVRGYEQYF. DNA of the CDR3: TGCAGTGCTAGAGAATTGGTCCGGGGGTACGAGCAGTACTTC.

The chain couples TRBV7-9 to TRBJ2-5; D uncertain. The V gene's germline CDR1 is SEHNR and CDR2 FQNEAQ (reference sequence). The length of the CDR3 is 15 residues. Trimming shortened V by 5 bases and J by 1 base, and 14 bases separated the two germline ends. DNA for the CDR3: TGTGCCAGCAGCCTACAAGGGCAGCCCCAAGAGACCCAGTACTTC. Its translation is CASSLQGQPQETQYF. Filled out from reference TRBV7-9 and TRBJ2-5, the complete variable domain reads DTGVSQNPRHKITKRGQNVTFRCDPISEHNRLYWYRQTLGQGPEFLTYFQNEAQLEKSRLLSDRFSAERPKGSFSTLEIQRTEQGDSAMYLCASSLQGQPQETQYFGPGTRLLVL.

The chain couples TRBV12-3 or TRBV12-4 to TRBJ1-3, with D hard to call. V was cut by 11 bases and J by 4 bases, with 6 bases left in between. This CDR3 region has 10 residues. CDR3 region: CAGGGNTIYF. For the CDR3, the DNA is TGTGCCGGAGGAGGAAACACCATATATTTT.

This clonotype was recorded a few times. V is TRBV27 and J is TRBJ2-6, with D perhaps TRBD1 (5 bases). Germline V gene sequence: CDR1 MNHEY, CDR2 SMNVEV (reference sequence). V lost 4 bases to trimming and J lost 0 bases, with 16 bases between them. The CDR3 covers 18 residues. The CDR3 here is CASSSLQGFFSGANVLTF. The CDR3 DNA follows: TGTGCCAGCAGTTCCCTCCAGGGATTTTTCTCTGGGGCCAACGTCCTGACTTTC.

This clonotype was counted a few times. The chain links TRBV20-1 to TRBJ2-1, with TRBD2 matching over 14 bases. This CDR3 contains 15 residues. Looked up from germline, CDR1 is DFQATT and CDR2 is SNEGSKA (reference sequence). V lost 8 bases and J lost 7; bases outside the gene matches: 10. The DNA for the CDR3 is TGCAGTTCGAGACCGGGACTAGCGGGAGTAAATGAGCAGTTCTTC. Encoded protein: CSSRPGLAGVNEQFF.

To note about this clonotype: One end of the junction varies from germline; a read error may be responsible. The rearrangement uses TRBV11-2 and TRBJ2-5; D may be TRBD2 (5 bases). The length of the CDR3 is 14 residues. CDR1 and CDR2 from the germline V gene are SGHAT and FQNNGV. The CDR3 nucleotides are TGTGCCAGCAGCTCCCTACTCGGGGAAGAGGCCCAGTACTTC. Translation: CASSSLLGEEAQYF.

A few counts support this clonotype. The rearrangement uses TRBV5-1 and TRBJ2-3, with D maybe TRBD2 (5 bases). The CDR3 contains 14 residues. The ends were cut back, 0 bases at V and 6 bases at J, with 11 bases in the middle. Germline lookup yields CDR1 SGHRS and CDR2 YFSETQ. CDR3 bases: TGCGCCAGCAGCTTGGCCTGGACTTTGGATACGCAGTATTTT. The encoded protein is CASSLAWTLDTQYF.